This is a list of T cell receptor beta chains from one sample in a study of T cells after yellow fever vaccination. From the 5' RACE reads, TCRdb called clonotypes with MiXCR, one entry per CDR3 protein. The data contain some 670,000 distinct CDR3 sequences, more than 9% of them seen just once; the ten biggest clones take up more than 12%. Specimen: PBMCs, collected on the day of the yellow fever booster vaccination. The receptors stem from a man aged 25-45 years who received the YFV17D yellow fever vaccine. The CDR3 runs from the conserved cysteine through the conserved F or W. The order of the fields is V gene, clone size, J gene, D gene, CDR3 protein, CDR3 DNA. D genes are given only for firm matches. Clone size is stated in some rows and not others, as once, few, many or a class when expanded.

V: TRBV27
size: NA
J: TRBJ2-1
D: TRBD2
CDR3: CASSLSTAGAYNEQFF
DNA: TGTGCCAGCAGTTTGAGCACAGCGGGAGCCTACAATGAGCAGTTCTTC

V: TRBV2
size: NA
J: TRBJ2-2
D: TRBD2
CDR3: CAISPFQGLATNTGELFF
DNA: TGTGCCATCAGTCCTTTTCAGGGACTAGCGACGAACACCGGGGAGCTGTTTTTT

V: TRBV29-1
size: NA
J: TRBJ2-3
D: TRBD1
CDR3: CSGLRGTDTQYF
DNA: TGCAGCGGTCTCAGGGGGACAGATACGCAGTATTTT

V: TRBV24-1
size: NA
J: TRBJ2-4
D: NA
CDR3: CATSETGSNIQYF
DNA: TGTGCCACCAGTGAAACTGGCAGTAACATTCAGTACTTC

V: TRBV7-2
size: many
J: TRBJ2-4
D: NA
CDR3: CASSSRWEGTPKNIQYF
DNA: TGTGCCAGCAGCTCTCGATGGGAAGGGACGCCCAAAAACATTCAGTACTTC

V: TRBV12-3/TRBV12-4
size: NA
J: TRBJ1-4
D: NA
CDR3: CASRGNNEKLFF
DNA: TGTGCCAGCAGGGGAAATAATGAAAAACTGTTTTTT

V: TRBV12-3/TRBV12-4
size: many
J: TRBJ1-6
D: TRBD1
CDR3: CASSLGQGGSPLHF
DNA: TGTGCCAGCAGTCTCGGACAGGGCGGATCACCCCTCCACTTT

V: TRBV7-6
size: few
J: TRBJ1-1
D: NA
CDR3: CASTLDAGISTEAFF
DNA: TGTGCCAGTACGCTTGATGCGGGGATTTCTACTGAAGCTTTCTTT

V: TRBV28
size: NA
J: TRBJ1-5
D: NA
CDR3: CASRSELSNQPQHF
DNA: TGTGCCAGCAGGAGTGAGCTTAGCAATCAGCCCCAGCATTTT

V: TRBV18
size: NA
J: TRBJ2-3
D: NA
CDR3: CASSPLRSTDTQYF
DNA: TGTGCCAGCTCACCATTAAGAAGCACAGATACGCAGTATTTT

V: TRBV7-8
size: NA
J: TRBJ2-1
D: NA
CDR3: CASRRLDQSNEQFF
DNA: TGTGCCAGCAGGAGACTAGATCAGTCCAATGAGCAGTTCTTC

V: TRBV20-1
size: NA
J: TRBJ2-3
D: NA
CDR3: CGGLLDTQYF
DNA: TGCGGAGGTTTACTGGATACGCAGTATTTT

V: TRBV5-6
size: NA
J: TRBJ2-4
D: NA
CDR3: CASGEGGANIQYF
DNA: TGTGCCAGCGGTGAAGGGGGAGCAAACATTCAGTACTTC

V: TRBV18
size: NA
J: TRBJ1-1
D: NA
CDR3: CASSPAKANTEAFF
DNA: TGTGCCAGCTCACCCGCCAAGGCGAACACTGAAGCTTTCTTT

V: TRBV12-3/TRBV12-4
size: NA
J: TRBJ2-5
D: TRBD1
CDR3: CASSPGTGWQQETQYF
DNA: TGTGCCAGCAGTCCCGGGACAGGGTGGCAACAAGAGACCCAGTACTTC

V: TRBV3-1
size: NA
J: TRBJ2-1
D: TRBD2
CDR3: CASSPQAGGVYNEQFF
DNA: TGTGCCAGCAGCCCGCAAGCGGGAGGGGTCTACAATGAGCAGTTCTTC

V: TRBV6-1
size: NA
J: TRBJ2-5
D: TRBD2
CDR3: CASRTGTSGWGQYF
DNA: TGTGCCAGCAGAACTGGGACTAGCGGTTGGGGCCAGTACTTC

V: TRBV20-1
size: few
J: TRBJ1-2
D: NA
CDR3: CSAPQGSYGYTF
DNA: TGCAGTGCCCCCCAAGGGAGCTATGGCTACACCTTC

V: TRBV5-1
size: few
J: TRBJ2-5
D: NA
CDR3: CASSVTRPVETQYF
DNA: TGCGCCAGCAGCGTGACAAGGCCGGTGGAGACCCAGTACTTC

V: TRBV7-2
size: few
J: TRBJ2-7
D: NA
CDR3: CASTLTVEHEQYF
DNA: TGTGCCAGCACCCTTACCGTGGAGCACGAGCAGTACTTC

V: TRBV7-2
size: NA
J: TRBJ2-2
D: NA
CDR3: CASSLGQALNTGELFF
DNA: TGTGCCAGCAGCTTAGGTCAGGCTCTGAACACCGGGGAGCTGTTTTTT

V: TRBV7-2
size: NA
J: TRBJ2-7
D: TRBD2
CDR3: CASSLGGGSPHF
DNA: TGTGCCAGCAGCTTAGGGGGGGGGTCCCCTCACTTC

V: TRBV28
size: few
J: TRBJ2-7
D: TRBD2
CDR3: CAVESGLAAYEQYF
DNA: TGTGCCGTAGAGTCCGGACTAGCGGCCTACGAGCAGTACTTC

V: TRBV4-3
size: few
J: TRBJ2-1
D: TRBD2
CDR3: CASSPKASGKQFF
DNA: TGCGCCAGCAGCCCCAAGGCTAGCGGGAAGCAGTTCTTC

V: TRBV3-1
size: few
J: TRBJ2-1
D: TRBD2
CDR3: CASSQQSVLAGSNEQFF
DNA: TGTGCCAGCAGCCAACAGTCTGTATTAGCGGGAAGTAATGAGCAGTTCTTC

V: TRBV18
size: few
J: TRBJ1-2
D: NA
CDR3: CASSYDGPYGYTF
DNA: TGTGCCAGCTCATATGACGGCCCCTATGGCTACACCTTC

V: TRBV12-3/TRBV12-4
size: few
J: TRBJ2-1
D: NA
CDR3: CASSRDPVYEQFF
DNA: TGTGCCAGCAGTAGGGACCCTGTGTATGAGCAGTTCTTC

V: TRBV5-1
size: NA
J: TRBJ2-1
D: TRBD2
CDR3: CASTYSGTYNEQFF
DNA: TGCGCCAGCACTTATAGCGGGACTTACAATGAGCAGTTCTTC

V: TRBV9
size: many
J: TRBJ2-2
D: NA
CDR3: CASSVDVSPTGELFF
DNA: TGTGCCAGCAGCGTAGACGTATCACCCACCGGGGAGCTGTTTTTT

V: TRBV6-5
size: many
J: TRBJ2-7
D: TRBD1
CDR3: CASSYRPTGLDEQYF
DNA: TGTGCCAGCAGTTACCGTCCGACAGGGTTGGACGAGCAGTACTTC

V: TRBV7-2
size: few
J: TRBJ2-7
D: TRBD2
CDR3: CASSQSLAGSSYEQYF
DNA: TGTGCCAGCAGCCAGAGCCTAGCGGGAAGCTCCTACGAGCAGTACTTC

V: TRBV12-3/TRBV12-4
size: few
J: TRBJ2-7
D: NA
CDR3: CASSGLPGEQYF
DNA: TGTGCCAGCAGTGGACTCCCGGGGGAGCAGTACTTC

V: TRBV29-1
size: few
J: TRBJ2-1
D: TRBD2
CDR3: CSATGLAHNEQFF
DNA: TGCAGCGCCACGGGACTAGCGCACAATGAGCAGTTCTTC

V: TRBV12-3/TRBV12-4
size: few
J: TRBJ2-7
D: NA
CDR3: CASSPLAKSEQYF
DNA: TGTGCCAGCAGTCCCTTGGCCAAGTCCGAGCAGTACTTC

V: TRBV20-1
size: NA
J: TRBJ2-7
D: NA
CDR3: CSAKVGRTYEQYF
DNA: TGCAGTGCTAAGGTCGGCAGAACCTACGAGCAGTACTTC

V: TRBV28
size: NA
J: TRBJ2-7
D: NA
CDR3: CASRKQGSYEQYF
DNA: TGTGCCAGCAGAAAACAGGGTTCCTACGAGCAGTACTTC

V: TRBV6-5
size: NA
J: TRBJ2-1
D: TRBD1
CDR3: CASSYSFRDRNNEQFF
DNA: TGTGCCAGCAGTTACTCTTTCCGGGACAGAAACAATGAGCAGTTCTTC

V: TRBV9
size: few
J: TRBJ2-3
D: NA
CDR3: CASSLALGRDATQYF
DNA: TGTGCCAGCAGCCTAGCCTTAGGACGGGACGCTACGCAGTATTTT

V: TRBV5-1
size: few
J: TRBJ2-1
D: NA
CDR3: CASSVTGVEGLPYNEQFF
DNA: TGCGCCAGCAGCGTAACTGGGGTAGAGGGCCTGCCCTACAATGAGCAGTTCTTC

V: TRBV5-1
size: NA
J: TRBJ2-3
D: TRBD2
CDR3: CASSSQLAGGPGTQYF
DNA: TGCGCCAGCAGCTCGCAACTAGCGGGAGGCCCAGGGACGCAGTATTTT

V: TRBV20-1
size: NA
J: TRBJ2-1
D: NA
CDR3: CSAFLYNEQFF
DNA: TGCAGTGCTTTTCTCTACAATGAGCAGTTCTTC

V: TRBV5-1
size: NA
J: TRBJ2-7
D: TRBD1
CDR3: CASSLAGQSRGNYEQYF
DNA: TGCGCCAGCAGCTTGGCTGGACAGTCCAGGGGGAACTACGAGCAGTACTTC

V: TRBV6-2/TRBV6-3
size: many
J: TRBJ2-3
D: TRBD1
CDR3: CASSKTTPGQSTDTQYF
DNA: TGTGCCAGCAGTAAAACAACACCGGGACAGAGCACAGATACGCAGTATTTT

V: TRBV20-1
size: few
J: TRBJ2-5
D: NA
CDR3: CSATGERAGETQYF
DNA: TGCAGTGCTACGGGAGAGAGGGCTGGAGAGACCCAGTACTTC

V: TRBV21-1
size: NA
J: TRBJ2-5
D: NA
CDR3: CASSKFCRPETQYF
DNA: TGTGCCAGCAGCAAATTCTGCAGGCCAGAGACCCAGTACTTC